The following is a TCR beta chain sequence with its context. Its antigen is not known. This entry belongs to a study of radiation and T cells in renal cell carcinoma. Whole-study context: Nephrectomy followed 15 Gy stereotactic body radiation by 4 weeks. Regarding the study as a whole: From baseline, blood top tumor clonotypes peaked at 2 weeks post-radiation. Without pretreatment biopsies, baseline tumor clonotype presence was undetermined.

The CDR3 sequence is 13 residues long. CDR1 LNHDA and CDR2 SQIVND come from the germline V gene (reference sequence). Trimming took 3 bases from V and 7 from J, leaving 12 bases between them. Clones were read by immunoSEQ multiplex PCR, and TCRdb kept only the in-frame ones, dropping some. In the table there are tens of thousands of clones, about three quarters of which are singletons. The time point denotes: baseline pretreatment blood. Treatment indicated: 15 Gy SBRT to primary tumor, nephrectomy 4 weeks later. J is TRBJ1-1 and V is TRBV19, with a possible D match to TRBD1 (6 bases). This receptor was identified in a man between 60 and 75 years old with renal cell carcinoma. The sample in question was blood, obtained from a patient whose treatment included radiotherapy and nephrectomy. In nucleotides, the CDR3 is TGTGCCAGTAGTATGGCAGGGGAGGGTGAAGCTTTCTTT. Protein: CASSMAGEGEAFF. The full variable domain, in which reference TRBV19 and TRBJ1-1 provide the parts outside the CDR3, is DGGITQSPKYLFRKEGQNVTLSCEQNLNHDAMYWYRQDPGQGLRLIYYSQIVNDFQKGDIAEGYSVSREKKESFPLTVTSAQKNPTAFYLCASSMAGEGEAFFGQGTRLTVV.